The 11 T cell receptor beta chains below come from one sample, sequenced in a study of cytomegalovirus exposure and HLA in healthy donors. Both 60 Vbeta primers and 13 Jbeta primers went into the PCR. Data came from immunoSEQ multiplex PCR; TCRdb stores just in-frame clones and leaves some out. The table lists about 140,000 clones, around 59% of them singletons, with around 1.9% in the top ten. The sequenced sample consisted of PBMCs. The source of these receptors is a male donor in good health and CMV-seronegative.

This clone was seen more than once but under ten times. J is TRBJ1-1 and V is TRBV30, with 8 bases identical to TRBD1. The germline V gene has CDR1 GTSNPN and CDR2 SVGIG (reference sequence). J gave up 10 bases and V 7 bases, and 11 bases lay outside the gene matches. The CDR3 is made up of 12 amino acids. CDR3 amino acids: CAFTAGGAVAFF. CDR3 in DNA: TGTGCCTTCACGGCAGGGGGCGCTGTAGCTTTCTTT.

The rearrangement links TRBV2 to TRBJ1-4; 8 bases line up with TRBD1. CDR3 length: 18 residues. CDR1 SNHLY and CDR2 FYNNEI come from the germline V gene. V lost 4 bases and J lost 0; bases outside the gene matches: 10. Written as DNA, the CDR3 is TGTGCCAGCAGTGTTCAGAGGACAGGGAGGGCAACTAATGAAAAACTGTTTTTT. This gives the protein CASSVQRTGRATNEKLFF. The full variable domain, with the rest looked up from reference TRBV2 and TRBJ1-4, is EPEVTQTPSHQVTQMGQEVILRCVPISNHLYFYWYRQILGQKVEFLVSFYNNEISEKSEIFDDQFSVERPDGSNFTLKIRSTKLEDSAMYFCASSVQRTGRATNEKLFFGSGTQLSVL.

This clone was detected a few times. This sequence joins TRBV4-2 and TRBJ1-2, with D unresolved. The germline V gene encodes CDR1 LGHNA and CDR2 YNFKEQ. This CDR3 contains 14 residues. Trimming removed 4 bases from V and 4 bases from J, with 13 bases in between. Here the CDR3 reads CASSPSVAPYGYTF. CDR3 in DNA: TGTGCCAGCAGCCCCTCAGTGGCCCCCTATGGCTACACCTTC.

The J gene is TRBJ2-3, the V gene TRBV9, with 9 bases that match TRBD1. Losses at the gene ends were 4 bases for V and 3 bases for J; bases not matched to a gene: 3. This CDR3 region has 14 residues. Germline V lookup: CDR1 SGDLS, CDR2 YYNGEE. The CDR3 reads CASSWGQGTDTQYF. For the CDR3, the DNA is TGTGCCAGCAGCTGGGGACAGGGAACAGATACGCAGTATTTT.

This chain links TRBV9 with TRBJ2-3; 11 bases are a match to TRBD2. V lost 3 bases, J lost 2 bases, and 11 bases stayed unmatched. Per the germline V gene, CDR1 is SGDLS and CDR2 is YYNGEE. CDR3 length: 18 amino acids. The CDR3 spells CASSEGGGSGGATDTQYF. The DNA for the CDR3 is TGTGCCAGCAGCGAGGGAGGGGGTAGCGGGGGGGCCACAGATACGCAGTATTTT. Filled out from reference TRBV9 and TRBJ2-3, the complete variable domain reads DSGVTQTPKHLITATGQRVTLRCSPRSGDLSVYWYQQSLDQGLQFLIQYYNGEERAKGNILERFSAQQFPDLHSELNLSSLELGDSALYFCASSEGGGSGGATDTQYFGPGTRLTVL.

The chain is built from TRBV10-3 and TRBJ2-5, with TRBD1 as a possible D gene (6 bases). The CDR3 is made up of 18 amino acids. Germline-derived CDR1 and CDR2 are ENHRY and SYGVKD. V was trimmed by 4 bases and J by 2 bases, leaving 23 bases between them. The CDR3 nucleotides read TGTGCCATCAGTGTGCGACCTGGACAGACGACTGAACAAGAGACCCAGTACTTC. This codes for CAISVRPGQTTEQETQYF.

The V call is TRBV19, the J call TRBJ2-7; 7 nucleotides line up with TRBD2. CDR1 is LNHDA, CDR2 SQIVND, per germline (reference sequence). V shed 5 bases, J shed 6 bases, and the junction held 4 bases outside the gene matches. The CDR3 length is 12 residues. This CDR3 is CASSGSGGEQYF. CDR3 DNA sequence: TGTGCCAGTAGTGGGTCGGGGGGCGAGCAGTACTTC.

V is TRBV5-1 and J is TRBJ2-3; 8 bases agree with TRBD1. V shed 4 bases, J shed 1 base, and the junction held 5 bases outside the gene matches. In germline, CDR1 is SGHRS, CDR2 YFSETQ. This CDR3 has 15 amino acids. The CDR3 DNA follows: TGCGCCAGCAGCAGCACAGGGGGAGGCACAGATACGCAGTATTTT. Translation: CASSSTGGGTDTQYF.

This chain joins TRBV7-2 and TRBJ2-5; 11 positions match TRBD1. V was pared by 7 bases and J by 7 bases, with 8 bases of the junction left unmatched. This CDR3 is 14 amino acids long. Germline loops: CDR1 SGHTA, CDR2 FQGNSA. The CDR3 reads CASKTGTGGGTQYF. DNA for the CDR3: TGTGCCAGCAAGACGGGGACAGGGGGGGGGACCCAGTACTTC. Filled out from reference TRBV7-2 and TRBJ2-5, the complete variable domain reads GAGVSQSPSNKVTEKGKDVELRCDPISGHTALYWYRQSLGQGLEFLIYFQGNSAPDKSGLPSDRFSAERTGGSVSTLTIQRTQQEDSAVYLCASKTGTGGGTQYFGPGTRLLVL.

This clone was counted a few times. This rearrangement joins TRBV2 to TRBJ1-5; D perhaps matches TRBD1 (6 bases). The CDR3 is 15 residues long. Germline CDR1 SNHLY, CDR2 FYNNEI. Trimming left V 7 bases short and J 2 bases short, with 15 bases between. Here the CDR3 DNA reads TGTGCCAGCACCCCGGACGCAGGGGGCAATCAGCCCCAGCATTTT. It translates to CASTPDAGGNQPQHF.

The chain uses TRBV6-6 and TRBJ1-2; 8 bases map to TRBD1. V trimming: 8 bases; J trimming: 6 bases; junction bases outside the gene matches: 8. This CDR3 is 13 amino acids long. Germline CDR1 MNHNY, CDR2 SVGAGI (reference sequence). The CDR3 loop is CASLVGTGNGYTF. The CDR3 nucleotides are TGTGCCAGCCTAGTCGGGACAGGCAATGGCTACACCTTC.